This T cell receptor beta chain was obtained from a study of blood T cell repertoires in COVID-19. Libraries were prepared by immunoSEQ multiplex PCR; TCRdb keeps only in-frame clonotypes and omits some of them. Here the sample spans around 210,000 clones, roughly 85% being singletons. The Seattle patients, enrolled during active infection, were followed longitudinally. Unmatched junction bases numbered 9, after V lost 5 bases and J lost 3 bases. The CDR3 totals 15 residues. CDR1 and CDR2 (germline): SGDLS, YYNGEE. J is TRBJ2-3 and V is TRBV9; 7 bases line up with TRBD1. The source is a man in his fifties or sixties with COVID-19, enrolled during active disease. The sample consisted of peripheral blood. The CDR3 nucleotides read TGTGCCAGCAGTCCCAGACAGGGAAGGACAGATACGCAGTATTTT. This gives the protein CASSPRQGRTDTQYF.